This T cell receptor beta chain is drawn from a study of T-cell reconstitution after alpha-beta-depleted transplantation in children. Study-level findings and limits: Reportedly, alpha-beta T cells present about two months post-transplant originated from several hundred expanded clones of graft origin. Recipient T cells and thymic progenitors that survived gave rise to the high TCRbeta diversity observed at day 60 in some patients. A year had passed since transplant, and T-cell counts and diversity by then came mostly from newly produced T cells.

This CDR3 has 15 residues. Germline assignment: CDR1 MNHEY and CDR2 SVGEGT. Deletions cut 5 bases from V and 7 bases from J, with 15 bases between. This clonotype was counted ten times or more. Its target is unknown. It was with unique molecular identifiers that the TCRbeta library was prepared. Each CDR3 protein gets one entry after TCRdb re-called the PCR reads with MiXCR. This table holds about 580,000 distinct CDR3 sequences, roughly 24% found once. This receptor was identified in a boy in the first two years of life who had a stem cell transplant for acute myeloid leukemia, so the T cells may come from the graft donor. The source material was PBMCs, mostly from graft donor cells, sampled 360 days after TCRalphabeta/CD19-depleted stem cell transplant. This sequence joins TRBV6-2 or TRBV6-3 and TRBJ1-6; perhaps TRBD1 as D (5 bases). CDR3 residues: CASSRPAGRNSPLHF. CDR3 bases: TGTGCCAGCAGTCGACCGGCAGGGCGGAATTCACCCCTCCACTTT.